The clone carrying this T cell receptor beta chain turned up a few times. TCRdb's copy holds only in-frame clones and misses some; the assay was immunoSEQ multiplex PCR. Seen here are 450,000 to 600,000 clones, less than 80% observed once, and the top ten hold approximately 12%. This entry is derived from a study of shared clonotypes between healthy human individuals. The sample comprised PBMCs. The clonotype comes from a woman between 40 and 55 years old in good health. Some clones in this sample may be carry-over from other donors' samples.

The CDR3 DNA follows: TGTGCCAGCAGTTTATTGGCAGGAGGGGGCTACACCTTC. Translation: CASSLLAGGGYTF. The V gene is TRBV28, the J gene TRBJ1-2; D unresolved. Trimming shortened V by 1 base and J by 8 bases, and 11 bases separated the two germline ends. Germline CDR1 reads MDHEN; CDR2 reads SYDVKM. CDR3 size: 13 residues.